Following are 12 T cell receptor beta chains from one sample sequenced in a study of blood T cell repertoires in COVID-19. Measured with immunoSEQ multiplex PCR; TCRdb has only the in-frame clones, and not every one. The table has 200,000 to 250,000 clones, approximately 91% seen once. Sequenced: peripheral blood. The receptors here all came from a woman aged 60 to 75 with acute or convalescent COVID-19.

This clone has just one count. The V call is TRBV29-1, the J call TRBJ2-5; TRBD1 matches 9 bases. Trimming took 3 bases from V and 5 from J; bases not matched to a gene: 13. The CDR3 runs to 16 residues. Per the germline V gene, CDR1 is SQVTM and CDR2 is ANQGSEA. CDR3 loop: CSVDTGTGGDRETQYF. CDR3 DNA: TGCAGCGTTGACACGGGAACAGGGGGCGATCGGGAGACCCAGTACTTC.

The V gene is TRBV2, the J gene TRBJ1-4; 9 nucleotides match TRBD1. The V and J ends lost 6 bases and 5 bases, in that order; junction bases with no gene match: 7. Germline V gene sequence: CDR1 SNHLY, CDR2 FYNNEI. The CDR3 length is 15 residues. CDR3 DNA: TGTGCCAGCAGCCCAAGCGGACAGGGGAATGAAAAACTGTTTTTT. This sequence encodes CASSPSGQGNEKLFF. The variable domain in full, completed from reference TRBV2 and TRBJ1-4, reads EPEVTQTPSHQVTQMGQEVILRCVPISNHLYFYWYRQILGQKVEFLVSFYNNEISEKSEIFDDQFSVERPDGSNFTLKIRSTKLEDSAMYFCASSPSGQGNEKLFFGSGTQLSVL.

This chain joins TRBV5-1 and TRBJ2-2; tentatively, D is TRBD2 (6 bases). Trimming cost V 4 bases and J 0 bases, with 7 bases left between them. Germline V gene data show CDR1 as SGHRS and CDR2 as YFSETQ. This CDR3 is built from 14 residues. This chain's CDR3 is CASSRDSNTGELFF. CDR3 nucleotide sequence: TGCGCCAGCAGCAGGGACTCGAACACCGGGGAGCTGTTTTTT.

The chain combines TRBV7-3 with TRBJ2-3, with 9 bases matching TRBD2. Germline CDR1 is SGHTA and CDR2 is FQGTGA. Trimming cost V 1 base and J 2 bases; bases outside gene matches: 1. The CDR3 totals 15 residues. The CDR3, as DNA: TGTGCCAGCAGCTTAATAGCGGGGGTCACAGATACGCAGTATTTT. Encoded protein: CASSLIAGVTDTQYF. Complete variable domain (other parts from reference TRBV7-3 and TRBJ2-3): GAGVSQTPSNKVTEKGKYVELRCDPISGHTALYWYRQSLGQGPEFLIYFQGTGAADDSGLPNDRFFAVRPEGSVSTLKIQRTERGDSAVYLCASSLIAGVTDTQYFGPGTRLTVL.

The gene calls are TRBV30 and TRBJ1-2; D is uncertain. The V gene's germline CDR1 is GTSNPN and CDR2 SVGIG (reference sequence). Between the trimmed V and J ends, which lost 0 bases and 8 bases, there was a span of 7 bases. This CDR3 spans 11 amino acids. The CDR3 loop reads CAWSVPRGYTF. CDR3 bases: TGTGCCTGGAGTGTACCCAGAGGCTACACCTTC.

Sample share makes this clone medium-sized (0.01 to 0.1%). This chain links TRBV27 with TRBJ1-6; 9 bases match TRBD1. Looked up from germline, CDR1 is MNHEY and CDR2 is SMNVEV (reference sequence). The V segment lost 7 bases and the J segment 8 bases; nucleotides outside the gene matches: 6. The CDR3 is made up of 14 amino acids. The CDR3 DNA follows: TGTGCCAGCAATAGCGGGACAGGGTATTCACCCCTCCACTTT. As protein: CASNSGTGYSPLHF.

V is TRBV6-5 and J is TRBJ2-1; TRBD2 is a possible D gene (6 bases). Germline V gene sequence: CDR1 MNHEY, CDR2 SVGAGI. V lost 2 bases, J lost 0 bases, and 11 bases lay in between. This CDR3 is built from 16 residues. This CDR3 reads CASSYGAGPSYNEQFF. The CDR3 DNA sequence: TGTGCCAGCAGTTACGGGGCGGGGCCCTCCTACAATGAGCAGTTCTTC.

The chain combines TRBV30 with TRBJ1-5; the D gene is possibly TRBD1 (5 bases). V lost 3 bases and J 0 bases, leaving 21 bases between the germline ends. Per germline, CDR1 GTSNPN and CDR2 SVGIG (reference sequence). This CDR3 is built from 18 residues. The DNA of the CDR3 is TGTGCCTGGAGGGCGGGGACCGCCCAAATTTATAGCAATCAGCCCCAGCATTTT. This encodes CAWRAGTAQIYSNQPQHF.

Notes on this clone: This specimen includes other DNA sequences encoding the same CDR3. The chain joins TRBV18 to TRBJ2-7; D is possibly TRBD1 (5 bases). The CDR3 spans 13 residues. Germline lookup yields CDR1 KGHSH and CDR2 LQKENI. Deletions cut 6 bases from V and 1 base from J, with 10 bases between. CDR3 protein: CASSPDRSYEQYF. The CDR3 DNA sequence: TGTGCCAGCTCCCCCGACAGATCCTACGAGCAGTACTTC. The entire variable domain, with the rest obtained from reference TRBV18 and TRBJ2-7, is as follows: NAGVMQNPRHLVRRRGQEARLRCSPMKGHSHVYWYRQLPEEGLKFMVYLQKENIIDESGMPKERFSAEFPKEGPSILRIQQVVRGDSAAYFCASSPDRSYEQYFGPGTRLTVT.

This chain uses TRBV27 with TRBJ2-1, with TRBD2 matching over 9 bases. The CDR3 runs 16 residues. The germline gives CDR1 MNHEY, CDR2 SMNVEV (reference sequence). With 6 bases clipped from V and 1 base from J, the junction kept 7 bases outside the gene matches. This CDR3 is CASSYSSGTSYNEQFF. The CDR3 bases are TGTGCCAGCAGCTACTCTAGCGGGACATCCTACAATGAGCAGTTCTTC.

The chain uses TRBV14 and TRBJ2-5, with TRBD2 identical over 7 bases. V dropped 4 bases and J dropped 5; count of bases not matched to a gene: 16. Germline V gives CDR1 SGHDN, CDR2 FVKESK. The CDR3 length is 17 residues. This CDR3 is CASSPRWGTTRWETQYF. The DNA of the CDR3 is TGTGCCAGCAGCCCCAGGTGGGGGACTACCCGATGGGAGACCCAGTACTTC.

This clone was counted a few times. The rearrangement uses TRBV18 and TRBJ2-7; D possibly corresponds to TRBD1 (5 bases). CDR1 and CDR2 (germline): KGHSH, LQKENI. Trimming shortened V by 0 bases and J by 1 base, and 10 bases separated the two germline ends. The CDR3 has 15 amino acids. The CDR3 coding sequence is TGTGCCAGCTCACCACCGTCCGCAGGGTCCTACGAGCAGTACTTC. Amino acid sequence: CASSPPSAGSYEQYF.